This T cell receptor beta chain was identified in a study of shared clonotypes between healthy human individuals. About the study: The plates for each donor numbered three CD4 naive, three CD4 memory, two CD8 naive and one CD8 memory. Study results and caveats: A limitation of the genetic and exposure-history diversity represented arose from few donors. Clonotypes which were not shared had lower generation probabilities than clonotypes that all four donors shared.

Notes on this clone: Antigen: not known.

Assay: immunoSEQ multiplex PCR; the TCRdb copy retains only in-frame clones and omits some. This repertoire shows more than 550,000 clones, 90% found once; its top ten account for less than 40%. This clonotype originated in a man aged 18 to 35 in good health. Some clones in this sample may be carry-over from other donors' samples. Sequences were obtained from memory CD8+ T cells from PBMCs. The subset was: CD45RO+ cells pooled with CCR7-negative TemRA cells.

In DNA, the CDR3 is TGTGCCAGCAGCCCGGGGGCAGGGACATACGAGCAGTACTTC. This gives the protein CASSPGAGTYEQYF. The chain recombines TRBV7-9 with TRBJ2-7; D possibly uses TRBD1 or TRBD2 (6 bases each). CDR1 and CDR2 (germline): SEHNR, FQNEAQ (reference sequence). The CDR3 is made up of 14 amino acids. Trimming cost V 5 bases and J 4 bases, with 15 bases left between them.